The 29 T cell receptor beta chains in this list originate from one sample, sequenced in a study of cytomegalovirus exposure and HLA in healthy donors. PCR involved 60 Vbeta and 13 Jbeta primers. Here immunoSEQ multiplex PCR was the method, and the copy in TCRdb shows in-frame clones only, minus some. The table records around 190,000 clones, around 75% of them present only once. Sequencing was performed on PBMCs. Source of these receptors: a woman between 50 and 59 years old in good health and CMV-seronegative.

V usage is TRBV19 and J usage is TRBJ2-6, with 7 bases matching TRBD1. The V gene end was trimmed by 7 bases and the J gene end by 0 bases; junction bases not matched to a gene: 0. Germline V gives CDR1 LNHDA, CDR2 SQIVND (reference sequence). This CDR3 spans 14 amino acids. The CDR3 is CASNRGSGANVLTF. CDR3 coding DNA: TGTGCCAGTAACAGGGGCTCTGGGGCCAACGTCCTGACTTTC.

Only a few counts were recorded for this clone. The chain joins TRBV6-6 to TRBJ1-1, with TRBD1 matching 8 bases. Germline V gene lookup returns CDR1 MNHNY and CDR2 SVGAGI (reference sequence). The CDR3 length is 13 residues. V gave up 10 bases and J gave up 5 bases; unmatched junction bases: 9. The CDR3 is CATRTGWRTEAFF. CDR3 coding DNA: TGTGCCACCAGGACAGGGTGGCGGACTGAAGCTTTCTTT.

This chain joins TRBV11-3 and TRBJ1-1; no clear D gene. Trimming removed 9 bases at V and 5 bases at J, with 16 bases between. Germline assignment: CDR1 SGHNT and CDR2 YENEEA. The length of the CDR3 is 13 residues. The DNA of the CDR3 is TGTGCCAGTCAAAGAGGCCATGGGACTGAAGCTTTCTTT. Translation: CASQRGHGTEAFF.

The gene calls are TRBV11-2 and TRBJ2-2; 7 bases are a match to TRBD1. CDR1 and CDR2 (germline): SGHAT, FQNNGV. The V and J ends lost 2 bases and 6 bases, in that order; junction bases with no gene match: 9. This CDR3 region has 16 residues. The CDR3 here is CASSLMETGISGELFF. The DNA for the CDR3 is TGTGCCAGCAGCTTAATGGAGACAGGGATTTCCGGGGAGCTGTTTTTT.

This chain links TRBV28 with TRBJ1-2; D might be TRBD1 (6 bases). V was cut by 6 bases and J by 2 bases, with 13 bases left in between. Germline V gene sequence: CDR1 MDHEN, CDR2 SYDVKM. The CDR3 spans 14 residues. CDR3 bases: TGTGCCAGCAGGACCAGGGGCTTAAACTATGGCTACACCTTC. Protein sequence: CASRTRGLNYGYTF.

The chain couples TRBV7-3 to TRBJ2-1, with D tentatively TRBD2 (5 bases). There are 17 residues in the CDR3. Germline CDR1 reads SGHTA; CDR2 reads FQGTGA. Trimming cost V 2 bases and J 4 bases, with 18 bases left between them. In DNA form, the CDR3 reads TGTGCCAGCAGCTTAGGAGGAGGAGCAGGCTCTTACAATGAGCAGTTCTTC. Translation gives CASSLGGGAGSYNEQFF.

This CDR3 is CASSLQGYQHEQYF. CDR3 in DNA: TGTGCCAGCAGCTTGCAGGGCTATCAACACGAGCAGTACTTC. The rearrangement uses TRBV5-4 and TRBJ2-7, with a tentative D call TRBD1 (5 bases). In germline, CDR1 is SGHNT, CDR2 YYREEE (reference sequence). CDR3 length: 14 amino acids. The ends were cut back, 1 base at V and 5 bases at J, with 13 bases in the middle.

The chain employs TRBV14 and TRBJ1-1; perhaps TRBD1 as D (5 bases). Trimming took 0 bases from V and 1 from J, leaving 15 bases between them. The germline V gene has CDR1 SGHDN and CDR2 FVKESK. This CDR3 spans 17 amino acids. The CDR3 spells CASSQDGQGLANTEAFF. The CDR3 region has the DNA TGTGCCAGCAGCCAAGACGGGCAGGGACTCGCGAACACTGAAGCTTTCTTT.

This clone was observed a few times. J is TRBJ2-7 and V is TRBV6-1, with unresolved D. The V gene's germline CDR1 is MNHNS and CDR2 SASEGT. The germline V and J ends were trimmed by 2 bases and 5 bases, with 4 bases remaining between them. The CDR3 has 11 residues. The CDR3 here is CASSELDEQYF. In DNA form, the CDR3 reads TGTGCCAGCAGTGAACTCGACGAGCAGTACTTC.

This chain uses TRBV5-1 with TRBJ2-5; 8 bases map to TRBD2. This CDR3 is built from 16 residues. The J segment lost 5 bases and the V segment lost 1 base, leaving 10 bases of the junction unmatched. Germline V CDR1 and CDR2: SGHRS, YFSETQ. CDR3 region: CASSLYPGLATETQYF. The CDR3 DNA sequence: TGCGCCAGCAGCTTGTATCCCGGACTAGCTACGGAGACCCAGTACTTC. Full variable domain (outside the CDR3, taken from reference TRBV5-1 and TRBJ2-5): KAGVTQTPRYLIKTRGQQVTLSCSPISGHRSVSWYQQTPGQGLQFLFEYFSETQRNKGNFPGRFSGRQFSNSRSEMNVSTLELGDSALYLCASSLYPGLATETQYFGPGTRLLVL.

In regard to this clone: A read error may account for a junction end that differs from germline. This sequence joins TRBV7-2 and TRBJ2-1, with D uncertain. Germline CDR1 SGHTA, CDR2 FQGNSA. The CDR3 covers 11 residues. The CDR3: CASSSNNEQFF. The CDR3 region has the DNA TGTGCCAGCAGCTCCAACAATGAGCAGTTCTTC.

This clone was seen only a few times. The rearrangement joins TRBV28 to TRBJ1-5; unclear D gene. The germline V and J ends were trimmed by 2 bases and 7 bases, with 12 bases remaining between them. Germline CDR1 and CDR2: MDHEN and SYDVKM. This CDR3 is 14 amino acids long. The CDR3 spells CASSLEALEQPQHF. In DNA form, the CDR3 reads TGTGCCAGCAGTTTAGAGGCCCTGGAGCAGCCCCAGCATTTT.

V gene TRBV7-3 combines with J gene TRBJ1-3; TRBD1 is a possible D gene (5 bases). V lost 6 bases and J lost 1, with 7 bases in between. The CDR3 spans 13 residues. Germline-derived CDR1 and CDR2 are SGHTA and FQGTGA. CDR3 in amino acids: CASSSGSGNTIYF. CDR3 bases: TGTGCCAGCAGTTCAGGGTCTGGAAACACCATATATTTT.

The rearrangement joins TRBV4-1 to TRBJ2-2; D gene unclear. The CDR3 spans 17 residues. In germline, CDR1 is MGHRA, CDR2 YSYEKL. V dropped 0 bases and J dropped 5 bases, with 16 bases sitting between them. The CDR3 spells CASSQEIPVRRTGELFF. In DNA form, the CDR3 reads TGCGCCAGCAGCCAAGAGATACCAGTAAGGCGGACCGGGGAGCTGTTTTTT.

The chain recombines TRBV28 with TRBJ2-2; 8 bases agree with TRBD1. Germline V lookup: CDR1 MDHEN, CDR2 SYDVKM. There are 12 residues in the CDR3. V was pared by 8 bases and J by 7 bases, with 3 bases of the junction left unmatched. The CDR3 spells CASAGGIGELFF. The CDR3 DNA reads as TGTGCCAGCGCAGGGGGCATCGGGGAGCTGTTTTTT.

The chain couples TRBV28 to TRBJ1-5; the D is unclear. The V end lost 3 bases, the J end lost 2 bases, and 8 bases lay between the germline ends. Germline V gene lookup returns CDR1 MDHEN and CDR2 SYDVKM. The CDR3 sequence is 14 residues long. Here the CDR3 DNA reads TGTGCCAGCAGTTTCGGGGTTGGCAATCAGCCCCAGCATTTT. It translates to CASSFGVGNQPQHF.

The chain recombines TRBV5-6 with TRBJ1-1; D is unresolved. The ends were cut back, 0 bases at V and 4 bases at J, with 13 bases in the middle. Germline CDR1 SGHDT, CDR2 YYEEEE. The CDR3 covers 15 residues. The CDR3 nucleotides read TGTGCCAGCAGCTTGGCCCTTTCAGGCCTCACTGAAGCTTTCTTT. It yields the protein CASSLALSGLTEAFF.

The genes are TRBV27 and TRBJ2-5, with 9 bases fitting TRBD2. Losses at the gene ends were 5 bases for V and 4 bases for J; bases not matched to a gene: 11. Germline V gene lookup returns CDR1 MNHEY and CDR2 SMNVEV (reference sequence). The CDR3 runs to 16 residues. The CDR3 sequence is CASSPRGSGRGETQYF. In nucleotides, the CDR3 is TGTGCCAGCAGTCCCCGAGGTAGCGGGAGAGGAGAGACCCAGTACTTC.

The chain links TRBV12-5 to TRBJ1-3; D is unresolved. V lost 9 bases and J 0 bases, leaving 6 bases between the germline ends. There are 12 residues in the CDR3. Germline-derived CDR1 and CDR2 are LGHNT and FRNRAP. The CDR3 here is CASHSSGNTIYF. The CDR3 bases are TGTGCTAGCCATAGCTCTGGAAACACCATATATTTT.

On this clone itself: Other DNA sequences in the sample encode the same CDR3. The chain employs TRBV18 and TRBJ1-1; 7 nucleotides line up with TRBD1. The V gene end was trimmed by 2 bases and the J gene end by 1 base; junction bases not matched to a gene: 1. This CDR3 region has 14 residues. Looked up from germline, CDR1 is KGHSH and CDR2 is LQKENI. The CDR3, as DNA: TGTGCCAGCTCACCAAACAGGGGGAACACTGAAGCTTTCTTT. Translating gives CASSPNRGNTEAFF.

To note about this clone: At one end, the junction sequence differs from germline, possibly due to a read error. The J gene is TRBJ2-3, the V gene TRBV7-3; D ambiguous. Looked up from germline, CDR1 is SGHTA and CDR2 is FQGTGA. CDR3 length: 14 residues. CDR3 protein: CAGSLIARADTQYF. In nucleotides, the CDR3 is TGTGCCGGCAGCTTGATAGCCCGCGCAGATACGCAGTATTTT.

Here the CDR3 DNA reads TGCGCCAGCAACTGGGGTAGCGGGGGGCCTAGCGAGCAGTTCTTC. Translated, it gives CASNWGSGGPSEQFF. The J gene is TRBJ2-1, the V gene TRBV5-1; 10 bases match TRBD2. This CDR3 contains 15 residues. Germline CDR1 is SGHRS and CDR2 is YFSETQ. J was trimmed by 10 bases and V by 6 bases; bases with no gene match: 13. The complete variable domain, with remaining parts taken from reference TRBV5-1 and TRBJ2-1, reads KAGVTQTPRYLIKTRGQQVTLSCSPISGHRSVSWYQQTPGQGLQFLFEYFSETQRNKGNFPGRFSGRQFSNSRSEMNVSTLELGDSALYLCASNWGSGGPSEQFFGPGTRLTVL.

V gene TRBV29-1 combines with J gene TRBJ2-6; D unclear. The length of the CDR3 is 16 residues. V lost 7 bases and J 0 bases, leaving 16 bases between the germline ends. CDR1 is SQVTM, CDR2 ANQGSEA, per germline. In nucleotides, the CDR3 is TGCAGCGCCCCCCTCCCCGTCCGCTCTGGGGCCAACGTCCTGACTTTC. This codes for CSAPLPVRSGANVLTF.

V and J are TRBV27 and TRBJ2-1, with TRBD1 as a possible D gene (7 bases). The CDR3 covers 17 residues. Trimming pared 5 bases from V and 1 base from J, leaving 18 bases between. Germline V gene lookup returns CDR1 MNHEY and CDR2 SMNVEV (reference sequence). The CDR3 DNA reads TGTGCCAGCAGTCTAATACAGGGGAGGAGGTCCTACAATGAGCAGTTCTTC. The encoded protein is CASSLIQGRRSYNEQFF.

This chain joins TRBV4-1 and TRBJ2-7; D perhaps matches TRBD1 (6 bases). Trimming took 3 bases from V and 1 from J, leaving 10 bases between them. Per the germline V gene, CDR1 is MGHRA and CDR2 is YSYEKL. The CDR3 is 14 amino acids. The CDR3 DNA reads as TGCGCCAGCAGCCACCCAGGGGTTTCCTACGAGCAGTACTTC. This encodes CASSHPGVSYEQYF.

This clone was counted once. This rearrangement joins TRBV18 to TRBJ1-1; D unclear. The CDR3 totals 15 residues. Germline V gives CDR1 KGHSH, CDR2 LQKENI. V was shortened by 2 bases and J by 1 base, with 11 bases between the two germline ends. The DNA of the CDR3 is TGTGCCAGCTCACCAACAACGAACCAGAACACTGAAGCTTTCTTT. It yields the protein CASSPTTNQNTEAFF.

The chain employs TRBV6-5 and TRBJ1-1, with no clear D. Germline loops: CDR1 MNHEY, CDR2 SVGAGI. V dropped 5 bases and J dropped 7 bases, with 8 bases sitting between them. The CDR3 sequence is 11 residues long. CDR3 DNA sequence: TGTGCCAGCAGTGAAACGGGTGAAGCTTTCTTT. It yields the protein CASSETGEAFF.

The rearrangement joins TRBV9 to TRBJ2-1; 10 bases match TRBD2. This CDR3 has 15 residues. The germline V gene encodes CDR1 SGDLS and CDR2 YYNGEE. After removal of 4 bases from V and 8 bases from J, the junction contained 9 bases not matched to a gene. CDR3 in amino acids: CASSSSGRVIHEQFF. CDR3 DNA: TGTGCCAGCAGCTCGAGCGGGAGGGTTATCCATGAGCAGTTCTTC.

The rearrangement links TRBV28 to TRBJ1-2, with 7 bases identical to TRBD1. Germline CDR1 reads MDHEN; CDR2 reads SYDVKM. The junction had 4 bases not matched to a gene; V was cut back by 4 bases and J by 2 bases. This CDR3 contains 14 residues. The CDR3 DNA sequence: TGTGCCAGCAGTTATCCAGGGGGGAACTATGGCTACACCTTC. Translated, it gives CASSYPGGNYGYTF.